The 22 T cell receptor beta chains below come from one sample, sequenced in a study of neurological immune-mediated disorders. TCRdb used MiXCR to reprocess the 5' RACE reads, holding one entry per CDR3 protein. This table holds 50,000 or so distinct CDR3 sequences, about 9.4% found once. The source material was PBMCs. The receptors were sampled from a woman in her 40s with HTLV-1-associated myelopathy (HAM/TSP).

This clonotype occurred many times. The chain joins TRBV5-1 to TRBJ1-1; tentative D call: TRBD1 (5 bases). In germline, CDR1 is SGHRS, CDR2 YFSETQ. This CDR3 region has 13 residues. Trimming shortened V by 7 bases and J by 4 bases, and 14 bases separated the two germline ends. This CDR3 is CASSSGTPTEAFF. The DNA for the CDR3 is TGCGCCAGCTCCTCCGGGACCCCCACTGAAGCTTTCTTT.

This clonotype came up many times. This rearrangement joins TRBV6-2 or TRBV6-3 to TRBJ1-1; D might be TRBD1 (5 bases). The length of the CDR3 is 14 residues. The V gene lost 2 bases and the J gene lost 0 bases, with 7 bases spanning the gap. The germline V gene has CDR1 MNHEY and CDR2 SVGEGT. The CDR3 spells CASSYQGMNTEAFF. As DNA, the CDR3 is TGTGCCAGCAGTTACCAGGGCATGAACACTGAAGCTTTCTTT.

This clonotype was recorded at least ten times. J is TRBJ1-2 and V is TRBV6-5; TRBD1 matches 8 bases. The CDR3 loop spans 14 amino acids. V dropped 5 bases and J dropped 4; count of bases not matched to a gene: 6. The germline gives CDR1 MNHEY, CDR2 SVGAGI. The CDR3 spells CASSPRGTGYGYTF. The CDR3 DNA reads TGTGCCAGCAGTCCCCGCGGGACAGGCTATGGCTACACCTTC.

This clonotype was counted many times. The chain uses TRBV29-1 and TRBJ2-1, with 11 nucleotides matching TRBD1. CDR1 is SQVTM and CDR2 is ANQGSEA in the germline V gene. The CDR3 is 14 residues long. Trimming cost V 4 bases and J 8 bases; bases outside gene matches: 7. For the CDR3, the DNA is TGCAGCGTTGTTGGGGACAGGGGGTTCTATGAGCAGTTCTTC. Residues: CSVVGDRGFYEQFF.

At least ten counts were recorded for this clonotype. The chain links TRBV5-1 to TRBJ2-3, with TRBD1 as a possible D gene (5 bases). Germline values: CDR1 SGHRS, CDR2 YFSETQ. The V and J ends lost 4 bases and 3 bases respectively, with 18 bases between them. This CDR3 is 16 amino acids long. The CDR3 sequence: CASSSQTVLRTDTQYF. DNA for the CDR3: TGCGCCAGCAGCAGCCAGACAGTGTTGAGGACAGATACGCAGTATTTT.

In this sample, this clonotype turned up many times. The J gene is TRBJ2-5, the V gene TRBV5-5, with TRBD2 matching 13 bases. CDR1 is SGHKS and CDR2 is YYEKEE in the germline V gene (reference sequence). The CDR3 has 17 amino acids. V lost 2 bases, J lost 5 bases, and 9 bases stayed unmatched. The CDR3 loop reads CASSFVLAGGARETQYF. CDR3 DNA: TGTGCCAGCAGCTTTGTACTAGCGGGGGGGGCCCGGGAGACCCAGTACTTC. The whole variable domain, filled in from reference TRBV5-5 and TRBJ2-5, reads DAGVTQSPTHLIKTRGQQVTLRCSPISGHKSVSWYQQVLGQGPQFIFQYYEKEERGRGNFPDRFSARQFPNYSSELNVNALLLGDSALYLCASSFVLAGGARETQYFGPGTRLLVL.

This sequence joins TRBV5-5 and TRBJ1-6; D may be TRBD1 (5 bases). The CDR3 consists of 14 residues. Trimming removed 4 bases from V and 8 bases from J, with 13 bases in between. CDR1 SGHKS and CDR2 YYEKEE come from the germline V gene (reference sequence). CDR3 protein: CASSGGFGDSPLHF. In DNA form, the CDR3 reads TGTGCCAGCAGCGGGGGATTCGGGGATTCACCCCTCCACTTT. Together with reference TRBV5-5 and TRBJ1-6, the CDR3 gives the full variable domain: DAGVTQSPTHLIKTRGQQVTLRCSPISGHKSVSWYQQVLGQGPQFIFQYYEKEERGRGNFPDRFSARQFPNYSSELNVNALLLGDSALYLCASSGGFGDSPLHFGNGTRLTVT.

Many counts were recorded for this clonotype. The CDR3: CASSQGVRGEQYF. CDR3 nucleotides: TGTGCCAGCAGCCAAGGTGTCCGGGGCGAGCAGTACTTC. The chain combines TRBV4-2 with TRBJ2-7; D is perhaps TRBD2 (5 bases). The CDR3 contains 13 residues. Trimming stripped 1 base from V and 6 bases from J, with 10 bases between. Germline-derived CDR1 and CDR2 are LGHNA and YNFKEQ.

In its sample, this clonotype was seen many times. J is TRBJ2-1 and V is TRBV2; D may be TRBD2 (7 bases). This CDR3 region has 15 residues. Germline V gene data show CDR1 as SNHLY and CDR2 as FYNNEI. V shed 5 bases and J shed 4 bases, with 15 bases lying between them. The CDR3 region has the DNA TGTGCCAGCAGTTCCCAGGGAGGGGGTTACAATGAGCAGTTCTTC. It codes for CASSSQGGGYNEQFF.

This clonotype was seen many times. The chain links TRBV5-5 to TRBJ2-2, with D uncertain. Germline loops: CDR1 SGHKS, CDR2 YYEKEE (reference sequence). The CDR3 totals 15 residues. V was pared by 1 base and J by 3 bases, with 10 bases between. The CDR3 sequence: CASSLWWADTGELFF. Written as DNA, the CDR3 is TGTGCCAGCAGCTTGTGGTGGGCCGACACCGGGGAGCTGTTTTTT.

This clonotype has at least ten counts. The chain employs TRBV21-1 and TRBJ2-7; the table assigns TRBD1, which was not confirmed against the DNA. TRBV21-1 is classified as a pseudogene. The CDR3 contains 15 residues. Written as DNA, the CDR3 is TGTGCCAGCAGCAAAGCCAGGGATATTTGTCCCGGGCAGTACTTC. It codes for CASSKARDICPGQYF.

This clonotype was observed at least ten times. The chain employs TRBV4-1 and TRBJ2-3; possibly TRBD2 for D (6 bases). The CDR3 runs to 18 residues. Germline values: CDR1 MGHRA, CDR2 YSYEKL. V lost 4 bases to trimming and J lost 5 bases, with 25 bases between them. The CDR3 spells CASSPNQAGPSGGDTQYF. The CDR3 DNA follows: TGCGCCAGCAGCCCCAATCAAGCGGGCCCGTCAGGAGGAGATACGCAGTATTTT.

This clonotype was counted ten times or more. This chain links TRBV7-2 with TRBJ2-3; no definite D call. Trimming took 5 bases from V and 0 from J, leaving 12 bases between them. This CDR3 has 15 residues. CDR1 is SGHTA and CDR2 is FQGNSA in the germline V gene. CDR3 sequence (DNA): TGTGCCAGCAGCAAATTTTCCGCTAGCACAGATACGCAGTATTTT. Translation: CASSKFSASTDTQYF.

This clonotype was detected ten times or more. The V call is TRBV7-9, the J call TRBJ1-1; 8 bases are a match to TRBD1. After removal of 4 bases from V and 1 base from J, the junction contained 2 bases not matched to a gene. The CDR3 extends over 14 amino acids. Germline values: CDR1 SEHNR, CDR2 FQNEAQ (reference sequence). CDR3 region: CASSSGQGNTEAFF. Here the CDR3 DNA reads TGTGCCAGCAGCTCCGGACAGGGGAACACTGAAGCTTTCTTT.

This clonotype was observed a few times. Here the CDR3 reads CASSGPTGNSYEQYF. The CDR3 coding sequence is TGTGCCAGCAGTGGCCCGACAGGGAACTCCTACGAGCAGTACTTC. This chain joins TRBV25-1 and TRBJ2-7; TRBD1 aligns across 7 bases. Germline V gene data show CDR1 as MGHDK and CDR2 as SYGVNS. This CDR3 contains 15 residues. Trimming cost V 4 bases and J 0 bases; bases outside gene matches: 6.

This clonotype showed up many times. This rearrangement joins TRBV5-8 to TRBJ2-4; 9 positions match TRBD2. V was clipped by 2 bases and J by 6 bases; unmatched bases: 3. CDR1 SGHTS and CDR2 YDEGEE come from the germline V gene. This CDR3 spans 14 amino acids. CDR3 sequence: CASSFSGGANIQYF. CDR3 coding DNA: TGTGCCAGCAGCTTTAGCGGGGGAGCAAACATTCAGTACTTC.

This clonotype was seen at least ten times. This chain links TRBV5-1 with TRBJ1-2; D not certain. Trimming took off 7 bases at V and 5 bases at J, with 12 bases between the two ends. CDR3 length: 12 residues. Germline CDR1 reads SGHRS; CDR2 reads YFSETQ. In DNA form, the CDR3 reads TGCGCCAGCGAAGCTCTGGTTTATGGCTACACCTTC. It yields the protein CASEALVYGYTF.

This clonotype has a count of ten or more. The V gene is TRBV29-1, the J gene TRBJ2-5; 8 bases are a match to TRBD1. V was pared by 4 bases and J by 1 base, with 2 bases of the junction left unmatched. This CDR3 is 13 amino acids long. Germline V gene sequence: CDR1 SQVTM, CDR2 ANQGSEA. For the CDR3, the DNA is TGCAGCGTTGCCGACAGGGGCCAAGAGACCCAGTACTTC. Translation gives CSVADRGQETQYF.

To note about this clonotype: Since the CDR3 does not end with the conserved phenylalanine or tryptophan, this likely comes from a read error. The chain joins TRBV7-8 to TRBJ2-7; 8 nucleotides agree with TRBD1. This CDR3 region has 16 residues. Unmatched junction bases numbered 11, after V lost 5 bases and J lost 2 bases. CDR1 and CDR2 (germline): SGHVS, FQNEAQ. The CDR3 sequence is CASSTRLRDRTYEQYL. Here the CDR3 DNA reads TGTGCCAGCAGCACCAGACTCCGGGACAGGACCTACGAGCAGTACTTA.

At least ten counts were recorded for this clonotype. Here the CDR3 DNA reads TGCGCCAGCAGCAAGGGACAGGCTGTTAGCACTGAAGCTTTCTTT. Its protein is CASSKGQAVSTEAFF. The chain links TRBV5-1 to TRBJ1-1, with 8 bases lining up with TRBD1. This CDR3 region has 15 residues. V was pared by 4 bases and J by 4 bases, with 9 bases of the junction left unmatched. Germline loops: CDR1 SGHRS, CDR2 YFSETQ.

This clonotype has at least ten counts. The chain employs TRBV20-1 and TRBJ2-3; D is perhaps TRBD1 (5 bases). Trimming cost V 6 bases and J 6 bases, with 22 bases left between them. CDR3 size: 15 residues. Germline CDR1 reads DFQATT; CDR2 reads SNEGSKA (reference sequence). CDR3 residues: CSAWGRGAGPDTQYF. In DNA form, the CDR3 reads TGCAGTGCCTGGGGCCGCGGAGCCGGCCCGGATACGCAGTATTTT.

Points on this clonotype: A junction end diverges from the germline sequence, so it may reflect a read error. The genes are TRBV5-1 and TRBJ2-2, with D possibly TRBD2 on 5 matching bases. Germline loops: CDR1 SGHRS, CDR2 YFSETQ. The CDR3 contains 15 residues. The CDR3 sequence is CASSSGSTGTVEPFF. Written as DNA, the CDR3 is TGCGCCAGCAGCTCGGGGTCTACGGGCACCGTGGAGCCGTTTTTT.